The 27 T cell receptor delta chains given below trace back to one sample, sequenced in a study of γδ T cells in repeated Plasmodium falciparum infection. Flow sorting of PBMC yielded separate Vgamma9/Vdelta2+ and Vdelta2-negative gammadelta T cell populations for bulk repertoire analysis. TCRdb applied CATT to the multiplex PCR reads for clone calling. The sample carries 75,000 to 95,000 delta-chain clones, over 0.75% recorded once. The sequenced material came from gamma-delta T cells from blood. The receptors here all came from a pool of human donors (malaria-infected and uninfected, not separated).

This clone was counted between two and nine times. TCRdb's protein, taken from a much larger clone, differs from this DNA's translation at residue 4, likely owing to a read error; the protein displayed comes from the DNA. The V call is TRDV2, the J call TRDJ1, with 8 bases lining up with TRDD3. TCRdb does not report a J gene; here it was assigned by matching the DNA to germline references. The CDR3 runs 15 residues. The V gene's germline CDR1 is GEAIGNYY and CDR2 EKD. CDR3 in DNA: TGTGCCTGTGGCACCGTGGGGATACTCACCGATAAACTCATCTTT. Translation gives CACGTVGILTDKLIF.

This clone has just a few counts. The TCRdb protein comes from a much larger clone and disagrees with this DNA's translation at residue 20, likely due to a read error; the protein given here is derived from the DNA. The gene calls are TRDV1 and TRDJ1; D is unclear. The germline V gene has CDR1 TSWWSYY and CDR2 QGS. This CDR3 has 23 amino acids. In DNA form, the CDR3 reads TGTGCTCTTGGGGAACTAAGTACTTTGACAGTACTCCATGCGCCAATTTACACCGATAGACTCATCTTT. This sequence encodes CALGELSTLTVLHAPIYTDRLIF.

About this clone: The TCRdb protein comes from a much larger clone and disagrees with this DNA's translation at residue 7, likely due to a read error; the protein given here is derived from the DNA. V is TRDV1 and J is TRDJ1; the match to TRDD3 covers 9 bases. CDR1 is TSWWSYY and CDR2 is QGS in the germline V gene. The length of the CDR3 is 18 residues. V lost 4 bases and J lost 0; bases outside the gene matches: 12. For the CDR3, the DNA is TGTGCTCTTGGGGGAACGGGCGGGGGATACCTCTACACCGATAAACTCATCTTT. Translated, it gives CALGGTGGGYLYTDKLIF.

This clone was recorded a few times. A far larger clone is a single base away, which makes a read error likely. Other DNA sequences in the same sample also yield this CDR3. The gene calls are TRDV1 and TRDJ1; 11 bases line up with TRDD3. Matching the DNA to germline supplied the J gene, which TCRdb does not give. CDR1 TSWWSYY and CDR2 QGS come from the germline V gene. The length of the CDR3 is 21 residues. The CDR3 nucleotides are TGCGCTCTTGGGGAATACCGTCCGAACTATGGGGGATACGAGGGGTTCGATAAACTCATCTTT. Its protein product is CALGEYRPNYGGYEGFDKLIF.

On this clone itself: Since a far larger clone is one base different, this is likely a read error. This CDR3 is also generated by other DNA sequences in the sample. No J gene was named, though the V gene is TRDV1. CDR1 TSWWSYY and CDR2 QGS come from the germline V gene. The CDR3 loop spans 15 amino acids. The chain's CDR3 is CALGLSPTATVKLIF. CDR3 nucleotides: TGTGCTCTTGGGCTTAGCCCCACCGCCACCGTCAAACTTATCTTT.

In regard to this clone: This likely traces to a read error, being one base from a far larger clone. Other DNA sequences in this sample translate to the same CDR3. CDR3 sequence reads: CACDTLVLGDTPTDKLIF. The CDR3 region has the DNA TGTGCTTGTGACACCTTGGTACTGGGGGATACTCCCACCGATAAACTCATCTTT. The chain employs TRDV2 and TRDJ1; 12 positions agree with TRDD3. TCRdb carries no J gene annotation; the J gene was assigned here by matching the DNA with germline. Germline lookup yields CDR1 GEAIGNYY and CDR2 EKD. This CDR3 comprises 18 residues.

This clone was counted between two and nine times. The protein given by TCRdb reflects a much larger clone and differs at residue 8 from this DNA's translation, likely from a read error; the protein shown is the DNA's translation. This chain joins TRDV1 and TRDJ1; perhaps TRDD3 as D (5 bases). The J gene is absent in TCRdb and was assigned here via DNA matching to germline. Germline V gives CDR1 TSWWSYY, CDR2 QGS. V was clipped by 1 base and J by 0 bases, with 21 bases between them. CDR3 size: 19 residues. CDR3 loop: CALGEPLALGELNTDKLIF. In DNA, the CDR3 is TGTGCTCTTGGGGAACCCCTCGCCTTAGGGGAACTCAACACCGATAAACTCATCTTT.

Comment on this clone: One base away lies a much larger clone, so this may be a sequencing read error. The chain uses TRDV2 and TRDJ3; no definite D call. CDR1 is GEAIGNYY and CDR2 is EKD in the germline V gene. The CDR3 totals 19 residues. V was pared by 0 bases and J by 2 bases, with 16 bases between. DNA for the CDR3: TGTGCCTGTGACACCGCGGGGCAGTCAACTCCCTGGGACACCCGACAGATGTTTTTC. Amino acids: CACDTAGQSTPWDTRQMFF.

About this clone: A far larger clone is only one base removed, so a read error is likely. Within the sample, other DNA sequences also encode this same CDR3. The chain is built from TRDV2 and TRDJ1, with D possibly matching TRDD3 (5 bases). Germline matching of the DNA provided the J gene here, since TCRdb leaves it blank. The CDR3 has 18 amino acids. Germline-derived CDR1 and CDR2 are GEAIGNYY and EKD. In nucleotides, the CDR3 is TGTGCCTGTGACGCAGTTTTAGGTGTGGGATCGAACACAGATAAACTCATCTTT. Translation gives CACDAVLGVGSNTDKLIF.

As to this clone: A far bigger clonotype differs at one base, so this is likely a read error. Other nucleotide sequences in the sample specify the same CDR3. The genes are TRDV2 and TRDJ1; 9 nucleotides agree with TRDD3. No J gene was available from TCRdb, and it was assigned here by a germline match of the DNA. The CDR3 has 19 residues. Germline loops: CDR1 GEAIGNYY, CDR2 EKD. This CDR3 reads CACDTLTGGTLQYTDKLIF. The CDR3 nucleotides read TGTGCCTGTGACACGCTTACTGGGGGAACACTCCAGTACACCGACAAACTCATCTTT.

Remarks on this clone: The TCRdb protein, from a much larger clone, departs from this DNA's translation at residue 10, likely by read error; the protein shown derives from the DNA. V usage is TRDV1 and J usage is TRDJ1, with 13 bases lining up with TRDD3. The J gene, not given by TCRdb, was assigned here from a germline match of the nucleotide sequence. Trimming at V came to 4 bases and at J to 3 bases, leaving 29 bases not matched to a gene. The length of the CDR3 is 24 residues. Germline lookup yields CDR1 TSWWSYY and CDR2 QGS. CDR3 sequence: CALGARLPTSKLGDTEVRSDKLIF. The DNA for the CDR3 is TGTGCTCTTGGGGCCCGCCTTCCTACCAGTAAACTGGGGGATACGGAGGTCAGATCCGATAAACTCATCTTT.

A remark on this clone: A far larger clone is one base from this, pointing to a likely read error. Other DNA sequences in the sample encode the same CDR3. The chain carries TRDV2 and TRDJ1; D might be TRDD3 (6 bases). The J gene was missing in TCRdb and was found by matching the end of the DNA to germline. The CDR3 is 13 residues long. The germline V and J ends were trimmed by 4 bases and 6 bases, with 14 bases remaining between them. Germline V lookup: CDR1 GEAIGNYY, CDR2 EKD. CDR3 amino acids: CACDLLGDHKLIF. CDR3 sequence (DNA): TGTGCCTGTGATTTACTGGGAGATCATAAACTCATCTTT.

The table lists this clone with many counts. It differs at one base from a far larger clone, so likely a read error. This specimen includes other DNA sequences encoding the same CDR3. This sequence joins TRDV2 and TRDJ1, with 10 bases matching TRDD3. The J gene, not given by TCRdb, was assigned here from a germline match of the nucleotide sequence. The CDR3 has 16 residues. Germline-derived CDR1 and CDR2 are GEAIGNYY and EKD. J lost 2 bases, V lost 1 base, and 6 bases had no gene match. The CDR3 loop is CACDTGDTVSTDKLIF. In nucleotides, the CDR3 is TGTGCCTGTGACACGGGGGATACGGTCTCTACCGATAAACTCATCTTT.

This clone was found many times. A far larger clone is just one base off, so this is likely a read error. The identical CDR3 is also encoded by other nucleotide sequences in the sample. The V call is TRDV1, the J call TRDJ1; TRDD1 might be the D (5 bases). The germline V gene encodes CDR1 TSWWSYY and CDR2 QGS. The CDR3 is made up of 16 amino acids. CDR3 coding DNA: TGTGCTCTTGGGGAAGAAGAAATCTCTCTTACCGACAAACTCATCTTT. Translation gives CALGEEEISLTDKLIF.

This clone was seen only a few times. The protein that TCRdb holds for this DNA derives from a much larger clone and differs from the translated DNA at residue 14, which likely indicates a read error; the protein shown here is translated from the DNA. The CDR3 DNA sequence: TGTGCCTGTGACATTCGGAGGACTCCCGTGAAATGGGGCGCCGATAAACTCATCTTT. This sequence encodes CACDIRRTPVKWGADKLIF. The rearrangement joins TRDV2 to TRDJ1; D is tentatively TRDD1 or TRDD3 (5 bases each). Assignment of the J gene here rests on matching the DNA to germline, because TCRdb gives none. With 2 bases removed from V and 3 bases from J, the gap between germline ends came to 27 bases. This CDR3 is built from 19 residues. Germline CDR1 reads GEAIGNYY; CDR2 reads EKD.

On this clone: A far larger clone is a single base away, which makes a read error likely. The same CDR3 arises from other DNA sequences in this sample as well. Called V gene: TRDV2; the J gene was not called; the table names TRDD3, a call not compared with the DNA. The CDR3 spans 19 residues. Per germline, CDR1 GEAIGNYY and CDR2 EKD. CDR3 amino acids: CACDTLLGDTRRPTDKLIF. The CDR3 DNA sequence: TGTGCCTGTGACACCCTCTTGGGGGATACGCGAAGACCGACCGATAAGCTCATCTTT.

At least ten counts were recorded for this clone. This DNA's translation and the protein TCRdb lists, from a much larger clone, do not match at residue 5, likely due to a read error; the protein shown is translated from the DNA. The rearrangement links TRDV2 to TRDJ1; 9 nucleotides match TRDD3. TCRdb is silent on the J gene; assignment here came from matching the DNA to germline. This CDR3 spans 15 amino acids. The junction had 8 bases not matched to a gene; V was cut back by 3 bases and J by 4 bases. The V gene's germline CDR1 is GEAIGNYY and CDR2 EKD. CDR3 DNA sequence: TGTGCCTGTGACGCCGTGGGGGATAGGGGCGATAAACTCATCTTT. This encodes CACDAVGDRGDKLIF.

This clone showed up just a few times. The TCRdb protein comes from a much larger clone and disagrees with this DNA's translation at residue 12, likely due to a read error; the protein given here is derived from the DNA. The genes are TRDV2 and TRDJ1, with no clear D. Matching the DNA to germline supplied the J gene, which TCRdb does not give. The germline V gene has CDR1 GEAIGNYY and CDR2 EKD. CDR3 length: 16 amino acids. CDR3 in amino acids: CACRDAVRGYTNKLIF. CDR3 coding DNA: TGTGCCTGTCGCGATGCGGTGAGGGGTTACACCAATAAACTCATCTTT.

In its sample, this clone was seen a few times. This DNA's translation and the protein TCRdb lists, from a much larger clone, do not match at residue 8, likely due to a read error; the protein shown is translated from the DNA. This chain links TRAV36/DV7 with TRDJ1, with 12 bases that match TRDD3. Trimming removed 2 bases from V and 0 bases from J; junction bases left unmatched: 26. This CDR3 has 23 amino acids. Germline CDR1 and CDR2: VTNFRS and LTSSGIE (reference sequence). This chain's CDR3 is CAVEGFAGRNYWGILRYTDKLIF. CDR3 in DNA: TGTGCTGTGGAAGGGTTTGCGGGACGAAACTACTGGGGGATACTTAGGTACACCGATAAACTCATCTTT.

To note about this clone: Given a far larger clone just one base away, this is likely a sequencing read error. The sample holds other DNA sequences that translate to the same CDR3. V gene assignment gives TRDV1, but the J gene was left uncalled; the tabulated D call, TRDD3, remains unverified against the DNA. Germline CDR1 reads TSWWSYY; CDR2 reads QGS. This CDR3 contains 22 residues. Written as DNA, the CDR3 is TGTGCTCTTGGGGAACTTCCCCCCCCAGTACTGGGGGATGCAACGTACACCGATAAGCTCATCTTT. It translates to CALGELPPPVLGDATYTDKLIF.

This clone was observed a handful of times. Translating this DNA gives a protein that differs at residue 9 from the TCRdb one, which belongs to a much larger clone; a read error is likely, and the protein shown is this translation. V usage is TRDV1 and J usage is TRDJ1, with 9 bases that match TRDD3. The CDR3 has 27 residues. V shed 0 bases and J 3 bases; nucleotides not matched to a gene: 38. Germline V gene data show CDR1 as TSWWSYY and CDR2 as QGS. CDR3: CALGELGPFFPPKTDYWGDTSSDKLIF. The CDR3 DNA is TGTGCTCTTGGGGAACTGGGACCCTTCTTTCCCCCGAAAACCGACTACTGGGGGGATACTAGTTCCGATAAACTCATCTTT.

Concerning this clone itself: A far larger clone differs by one base, so this is likely a read error. Within the sample, other DNA sequences also encode this same CDR3. The chain uses TRDV1 and TRDJ1; D not resolved. No J segment appears in TCRdb, so it was assigned here by matching the sequence to germline. The germline V gene has CDR1 TSWWSYY and CDR2 QGS. This CDR3 spans 19 amino acids. In DNA, the CDR3 is TGTGCCCTTGGTAGGTCCCTGAAGGCCCGGGAGCGTCTAAGATATAAACTCATCTTT. This encodes CALGRSLKARERLRYKLIF.

As regards this clone: A read error likely explains this, since a far larger clone differs by one base. This sample also contains other DNA sequences that code for the same CDR3. The rearrangement uses TRDV1 and TRDJ1; the match to TRDD3 covers 10 bases. The germline CDR1 and CDR2 sequences are TSWWSYY and QGS. This CDR3 contains 21 residues. CDR3 nucleotides: TGTGCTCTCGGGGCATTTCCTTCGAAGGTTGGGGGATACAGGTACGCCGATAAACTCATCTTT. This translates into CALGAFPSKVGGYRYADKLIF.

This clone was observed a few times. Translating this DNA gives a protein that differs at residue 13 from the TCRdb one, which belongs to a much larger clone; a read error is likely, and the protein shown is this translation. The chain combines TRDV1 with TRDJ1; 9 bases map to TRDD3. TCRdb leaves out the J gene; it was filled in here by matching the DNA to germline. Germline V CDR1 and CDR2: TSWWSYY, QGS. The CDR3 totals 21 residues. With 5 bases clipped from V and 0 bases from J, the junction kept 22 bases outside the gene matches. In nucleotides, the CDR3 is TGTGCTCTTGGGCTCCTTCCTGACGTACTGGGGGACCGACCTAACACCGATAAACTCATCTTT. Protein: CALGLLPDVLGDRPNTDKLIF.

About this clone itself: The protein recorded in TCRdb matches a much larger clone and deviates from this DNA's translation at residue 3, suggesting a read error; the protein here is obtained by translating the DNA. The J gene is TRDJ1, the V gene TRDV2, with 8 bases lining up with TRDD3. The CDR3 totals 19 residues. Looked up from germline, CDR1 is GEAIGNYY and CDR2 is EKD. The CDR3 DNA reads TGTGCCAGTGACTCACACAAGATGCTGGGGGACCCGTACACCGATAAACTCATCTTT. It yields the protein CASDSHKMLGDPYTDKLIF.

Only a few counts were recorded for this clone. A single base is all that separates this from a far larger clone, so a read error is likely. Distinct nucleotide sequences in the sample also encode this CDR3. This chain connects TRDV1 to TRDJ1; a possible D gene is TRDD3 (6 bases). The CDR3 has 18 residues. The V gene lost 0 bases and the J gene lost 5 bases, with 22 bases spanning the gap. Germline V lookup: CDR1 TSWWSYY, CDR2 QGS. The DNA of the CDR3 is TGTGCTCTTGGGGAACTAGTTTCCCTCACCGGGGGACGGGATAAACTCATCTTT. This translates into CALGELVSLTGGRDKLIF.

This clone was picked up a small number of times. TCRdb has a much larger clone's protein, which differs at residue 14 from the translation of this DNA, likely because of a read error; what is shown is the protein translated from the DNA. This chain uses TRDV2 with TRDJ2; TRDD3 agrees at 8 bases. Germline CDR1 reads GEAIGNYY; CDR2 reads EKD. The CDR3 contains 18 residues. The CDR3 spells CACDSVLGGLNLTTQLFF. DNA for the CDR3: TGTGCCTGTGACAGTGTACTGGGGGGCCTAAATTTGACAACACAACTCTTCTTT.